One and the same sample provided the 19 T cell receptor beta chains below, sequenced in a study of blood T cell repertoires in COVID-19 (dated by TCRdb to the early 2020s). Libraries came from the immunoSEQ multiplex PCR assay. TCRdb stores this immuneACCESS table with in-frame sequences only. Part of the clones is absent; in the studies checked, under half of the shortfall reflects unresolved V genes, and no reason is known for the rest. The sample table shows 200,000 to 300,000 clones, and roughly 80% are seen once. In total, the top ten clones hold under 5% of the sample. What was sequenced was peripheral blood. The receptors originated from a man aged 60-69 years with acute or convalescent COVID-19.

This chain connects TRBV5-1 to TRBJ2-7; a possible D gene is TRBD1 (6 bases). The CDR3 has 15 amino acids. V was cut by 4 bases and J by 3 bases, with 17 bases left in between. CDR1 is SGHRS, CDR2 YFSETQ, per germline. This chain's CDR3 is CASSPGQVTYYEQYF. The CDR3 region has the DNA TGCGCCAGCAGCCCGGGACAAGTCACTTACTACGAGCAGTACTTC.

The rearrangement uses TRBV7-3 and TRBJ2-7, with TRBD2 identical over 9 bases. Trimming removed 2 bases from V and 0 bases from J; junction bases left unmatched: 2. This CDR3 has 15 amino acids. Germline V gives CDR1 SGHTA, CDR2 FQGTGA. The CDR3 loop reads CASSLQREASYEQYF. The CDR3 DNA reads TGTGCCAGCAGCTTACAGCGGGAGGCCTCCTACGAGCAGTACTTC.

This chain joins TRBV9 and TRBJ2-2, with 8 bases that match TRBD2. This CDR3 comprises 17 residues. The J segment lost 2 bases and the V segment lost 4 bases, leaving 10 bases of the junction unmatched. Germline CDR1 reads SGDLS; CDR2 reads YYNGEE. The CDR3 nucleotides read TGTGCCAGCAGCCCAGCCCATAGCGGGGCTAACACCGGGGAGCTGTTTTTT. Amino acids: CASSPAHSGANTGELFF.

The CDR3 loop is CASRREIAGELFF. The CDR3 nucleotides read TGTGCCAGCAGGAGGGAGATAGCCGGGGAGCTGTTTTTT. This chain joins TRBV5-8 and TRBJ2-2, with D maybe TRBD2 (5 bases). The ends were cut back, 5 bases at V and 6 bases at J, with 11 bases in the middle. This CDR3 has 13 amino acids. Germline V gives CDR1 SGHTS, CDR2 YDEGEE.

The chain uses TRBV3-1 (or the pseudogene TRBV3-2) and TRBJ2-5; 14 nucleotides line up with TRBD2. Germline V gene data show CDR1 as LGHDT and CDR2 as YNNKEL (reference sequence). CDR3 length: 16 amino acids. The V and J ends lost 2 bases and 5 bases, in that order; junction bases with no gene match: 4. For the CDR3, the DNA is TGTGCCAGCAGCCAATCCGGGACTAGCGGGGGTGAGACCCAGTACTTC. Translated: CASSQSGTSGGETQYF.

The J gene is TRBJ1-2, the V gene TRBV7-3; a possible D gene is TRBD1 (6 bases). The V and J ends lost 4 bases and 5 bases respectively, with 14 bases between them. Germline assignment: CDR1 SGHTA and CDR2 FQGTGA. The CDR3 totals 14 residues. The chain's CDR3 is CASSCYRGQYGYTF. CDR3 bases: TGTGCCAGCAGCTGTTACCGCGGACAGTATGGCTACACCTTC.

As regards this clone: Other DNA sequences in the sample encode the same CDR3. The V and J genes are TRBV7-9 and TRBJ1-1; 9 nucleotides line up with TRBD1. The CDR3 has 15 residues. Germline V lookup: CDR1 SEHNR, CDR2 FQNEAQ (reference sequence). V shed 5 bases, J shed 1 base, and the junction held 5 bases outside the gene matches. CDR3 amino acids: CASSQGQGRNTEAFF. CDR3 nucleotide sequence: TGTGCCAGCAGCCAGGGACAGGGCCGGAACACTGAAGCTTTCTTT.

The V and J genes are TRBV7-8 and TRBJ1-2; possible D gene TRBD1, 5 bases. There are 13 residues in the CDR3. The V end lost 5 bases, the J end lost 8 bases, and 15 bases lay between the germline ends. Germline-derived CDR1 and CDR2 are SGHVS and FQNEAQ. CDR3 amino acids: CASSPPDTKGYTF. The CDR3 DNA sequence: TGTGCCAGCAGCCCCCCGGACACAAAGGGCTACACCTTC. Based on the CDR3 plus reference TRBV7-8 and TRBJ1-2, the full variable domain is GAGVSQSPRYKVAKRGQDVALRCDPISGHVSLFWYQQALGQGPEFLTYFQNEAQLDKSGLPSDRFFAERPEGSVSTLKIQRTQQEDSAVYLCASSPPDTKGYTFGSGTRLTVV.

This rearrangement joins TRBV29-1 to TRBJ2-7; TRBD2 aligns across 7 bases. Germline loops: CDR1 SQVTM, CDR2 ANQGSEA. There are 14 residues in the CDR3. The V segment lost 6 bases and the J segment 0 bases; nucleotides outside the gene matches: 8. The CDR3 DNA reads TGCAGCGTCGAGGGGTCGGGGGGCTCCTACGAGCAGTACTTC. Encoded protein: CSVEGSGGSYEQYF.

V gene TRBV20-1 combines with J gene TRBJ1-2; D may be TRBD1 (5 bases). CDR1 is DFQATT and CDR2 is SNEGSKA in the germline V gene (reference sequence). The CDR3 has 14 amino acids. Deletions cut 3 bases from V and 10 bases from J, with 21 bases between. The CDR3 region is CSASWRGRFPDYTF. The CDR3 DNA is TGCAGTGCTAGTTGGAGGGGCCGCTTTCCTGACTACACCTTC.

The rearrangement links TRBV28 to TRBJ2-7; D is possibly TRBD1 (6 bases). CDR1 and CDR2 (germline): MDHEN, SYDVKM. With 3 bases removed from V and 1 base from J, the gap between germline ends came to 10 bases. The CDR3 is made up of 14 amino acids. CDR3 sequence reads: CASSLPQGSYEQYF. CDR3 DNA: TGTGCCAGCAGTTTGCCACAGGGATCCTACGAGCAGTACTTC.

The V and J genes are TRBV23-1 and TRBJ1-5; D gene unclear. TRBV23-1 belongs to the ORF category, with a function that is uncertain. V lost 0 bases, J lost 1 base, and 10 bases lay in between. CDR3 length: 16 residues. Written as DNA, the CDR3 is TGCGCCAGCAGTCAATCGGGCGAGGGAAGCAATCAGCCCCAGCATTTT. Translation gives CASSQSGEGSNQPQHF.

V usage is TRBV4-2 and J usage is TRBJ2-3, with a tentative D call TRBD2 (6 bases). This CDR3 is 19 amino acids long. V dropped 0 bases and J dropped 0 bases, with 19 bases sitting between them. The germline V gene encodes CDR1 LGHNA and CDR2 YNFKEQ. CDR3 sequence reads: CASSQDRAGRELSTDTQYF. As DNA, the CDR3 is TGTGCCAGCAGCCAAGATCGGGCGGGAAGGGAACTTAGCACAGATACGCAGTATTTT.

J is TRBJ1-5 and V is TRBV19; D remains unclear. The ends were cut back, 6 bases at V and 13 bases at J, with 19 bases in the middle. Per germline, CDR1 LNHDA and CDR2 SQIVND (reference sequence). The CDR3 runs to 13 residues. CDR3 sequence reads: CASSMDPTRVQHF. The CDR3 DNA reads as TGTGCCAGTAGCATGGATCCCACCCGGGTACAGCATTTT.

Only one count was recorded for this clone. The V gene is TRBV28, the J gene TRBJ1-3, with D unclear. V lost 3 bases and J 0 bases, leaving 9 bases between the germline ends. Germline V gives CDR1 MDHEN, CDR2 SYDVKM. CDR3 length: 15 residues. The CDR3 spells CASSFGRSSGNTIYF. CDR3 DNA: TGTGCCAGCAGTTTTGGGCGATCCTCTGGAAACACCATATATTTT.

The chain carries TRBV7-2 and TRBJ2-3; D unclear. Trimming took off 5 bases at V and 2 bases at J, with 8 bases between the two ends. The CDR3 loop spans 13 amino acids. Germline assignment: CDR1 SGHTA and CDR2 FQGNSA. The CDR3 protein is CASSLSITDTQYF. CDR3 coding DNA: TGTGCCAGCAGCCTATCTATCACAGATACGCAGTATTTT.

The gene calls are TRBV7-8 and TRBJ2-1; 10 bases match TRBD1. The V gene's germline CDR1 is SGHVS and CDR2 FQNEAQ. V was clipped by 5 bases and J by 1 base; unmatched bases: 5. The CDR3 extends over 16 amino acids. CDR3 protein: CASSPGTGASYNEQFF. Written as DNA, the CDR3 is TGTGCCAGCAGCCCCGGGACAGGGGCTTCCTACAATGAGCAGTTCTTC.

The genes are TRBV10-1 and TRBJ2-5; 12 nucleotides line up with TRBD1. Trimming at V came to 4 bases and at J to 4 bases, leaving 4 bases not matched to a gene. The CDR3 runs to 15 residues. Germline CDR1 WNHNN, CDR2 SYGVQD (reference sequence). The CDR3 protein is CASSVGTGGAETQYF. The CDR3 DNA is TGCGCCAGCAGTGTTGGGACAGGGGGCGCAGAGACCCAGTACTTC.

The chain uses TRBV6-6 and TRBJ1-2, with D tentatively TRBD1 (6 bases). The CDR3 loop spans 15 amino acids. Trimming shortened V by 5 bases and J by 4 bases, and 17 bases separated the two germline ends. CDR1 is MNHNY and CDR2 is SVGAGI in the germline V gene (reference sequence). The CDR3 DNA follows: TGTGCCAGCAGTCTCATTGGGGACACCCCCTATGGCTACACCTTC. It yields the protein CASSLIGDTPYGYTF.